This entry lists 24 T cell receptor beta chains sequenced from one sample in a study of shared T cell receptors in the human thymus (dated by TCRdb to about 2021). Library method: the immunoSEQ multiplex PCR assay. Sourced from immuneACCESS, this table was stored by TCRdb with only in-frame sequences that have V and J called. A share of the clones is absent; for the studies checked, an unresolved V gene accounts for under half, and the remainder has no known explanation. The sample contains hundreds of thousands of clones, approximately 87% of them found a single time. The ten most abundant clones make up roughly 0.0087% of the sample. These records were also assigned to another study, of human thymus T cells.

Sequencing was done on a sample of thymocytes. These receptors all stem from a boy under two years old with a congenital heart defect. Donor details come from another sample of the same person, matched by shared clones.

The chain joins TRBV5-5 to TRBJ2-7; maybe TRBD1 (6 bases). The V gene's germline CDR1 is SGHKS and CDR2 YYEKEE (reference sequence). CDR3 size: 15 residues. Trimming took 1 base from V and 0 from J, leaving 11 bases between them. CDR3 sequence reads: CASSLSGASSYEQYF. The CDR3 bases are TGTGCCAGCAGCTTGTCAGGGGCGAGCTCCTACGAGCAGTACTTC.

The CDR3 DNA sequence: TGCGCCAGCAGCTTGGTGGGACAGGCGACTCGTAATGAAAAACTGTTTTTT. Protein product: CASSLVGQATRNEKLFF. The chain links TRBV5-1 to TRBJ1-4, with 8 positions matching TRBD1. V shed 0 bases and J 4 bases; nucleotides not matched to a gene: 8. The germline V gene has CDR1 SGHRS and CDR2 YFSETQ. CDR3 length: 17 amino acids.

With regard to this clone: Compared with germline, one end of the junction differs, possibly owing to a read error. This sequence joins TRBV14 and TRBJ2-1; 7 nucleotides line up with TRBD2. The germline gives CDR1 SGHDN, CDR2 FVKESK. The CDR3 covers 13 residues. CDR3 region: CASSQVFGGSLVF. In DNA, the CDR3 is TGTGCCAGCAGCCAAGTGTTTGGCGGGAGTTTGGTCTTC.

The chain recombines TRBV28 with TRBJ2-7; D is unresolved. Germline V gene data show CDR1 as MDHEN and CDR2 as SYDVKM. The CDR3 runs 12 residues. V was trimmed by 5 bases and J by 2 bases, leaving 7 bases between them. The CDR3 spells CASSPTAYEQYF. DNA for the CDR3: TGTGCCAGCAGTCCCACAGCCTACGAGCAGTACTTC. Full variable domain (rest looked up from reference TRBV28 and TRBJ2-7): DVKVTQSSRYLVKRTGEKVFLECVQDMDHENMFWYRQDPGLGLRLIYFSYDVKMKEKGDIPEGYSVSREKKERFSLILESASTNQTSMYLCASSPTAYEQYFGPGTRLTVT.

The V call is TRBV28, the J call TRBJ2-6; TRBD1 might be the D (6 bases). CDR3 size: 19 residues. The germline CDR1 and CDR2 sequences are MDHEN and SYDVKM. Trimming took off 6 bases at V and 2 bases at J, with 23 bases between the two ends. CDR3 nucleotide sequence: TGTGCCAGCAGCCTTACAAACAGGGCAATAGTCGCTGGGGCCAACGTCCTGACTTTC. Residues: CASSLTNRAIVAGANVLTF.

The V gene is TRBV4-1, the J gene TRBJ2-1; tentative D call: TRBD2 (6 bases). CDR1 is MGHRA and CDR2 is YSYEKL in the germline V gene. The CDR3 is 16 residues long. The germline V and J ends were trimmed by 1 base and 4 bases, with 14 bases remaining between them. The CDR3 DNA reads TGCGCCAGCAGCCAAGTAGGGACTCGGGGGTACAATGAGCAGTTCTTC. It encodes CASSQVGTRGYNEQFF.

This clone was observed once. V usage is TRBV5-6 and J usage is TRBJ2-1; TRBD1 agrees at 9 bases. CDR3 length: 15 amino acids. Germline V gives CDR1 SGHDT, CDR2 YYEEEE. With 4 bases clipped from V and 8 bases from J, the junction kept 10 bases outside the gene matches. Here the CDR3 reads CASSQDRGKGYEQFF. For the CDR3, the DNA is TGTGCCAGCAGCCAGGACAGGGGAAAGGGGTATGAGCAGTTCTTC.

The chain joins TRBV9 to TRBJ2-2; a possible D gene is TRBD2 (7 bases). The ends were cut back, 3 bases at V and 4 bases at J, with 19 bases in the middle. CDR3 length: 17 amino acids. Germline CDR1 is SGDLS and CDR2 is YYNGEE. The CDR3 DNA reads TGTGCCAGCAGCGGGCGGGGGCCCTCTGGAGGCACCGGGGAGCTGTTTTTT. This encodes CASSGRGPSGGTGELFF.

This clone has just one count. J is TRBJ1-5 and V is TRBV5-8; 11 bases fit TRBD1. After removal of 2 bases from V and 3 bases from J, the junction contained 16 bases not matched to a gene. The CDR3 is 20 residues long. Germline CDR1 is SGHTS and CDR2 is YDEGEE. The CDR3 loop reads CASSFRGQGAFEGANQPQHF. CDR3 nucleotides: TGTGCCAGCAGCTTTAGAGGACAGGGGGCGTTCGAAGGGGCCAATCAGCCCCAGCATTTT.

This chain links TRBV5-1 with TRBJ1-1, with TRBD1 matching 11 bases. The ends lost 2 bases at V and 3 bases at J; junction bases unmatched: 3. CDR1 is SGHRS, CDR2 YFSETQ, per germline. CDR3 length: 15 residues. CDR3 DNA: TGCGCCAGCAGCTTCGGACAGGGGGCGGACACTGAAGCTTTCTTT. Translating gives CASSFGQGADTEAFF.

The CDR3 region is CASSSPGGTEAFF. CDR3 nucleotide sequence: TGTGCCAGCAGCTCTCCAGGGGGCACTGAAGCTTTCTTT. The rearrangement links TRBV7-6 to TRBJ1-1; 7 positions agree with TRBD1. The V and J ends lost 4 bases and 4 bases, in that order; junction bases with no gene match: 3. The length of the CDR3 is 13 residues. Looked up from germline, CDR1 is SGHVS and CDR2 is FNYEAQ.

The chain carries TRBV27 and TRBJ2-7; TRBD2 aligns across 10 bases. Germline V gene sequence: CDR1 MNHEY, CDR2 SMNVEV (reference sequence). Losses at the gene ends were 4 bases for V and 4 bases for J; bases not matched to a gene: 4. This CDR3 is built from 14 residues. The CDR3 sequence is CASSYSGRSYEQYF. The CDR3, as DNA: TGTGCCAGCAGTTATAGCGGGAGGTCGTACGAGCAGTACTTC.

The V gene is TRBV7-9, the J gene TRBJ2-5; possible D gene TRBD1, 5 bases. With 1 base removed from V and 0 bases from J, the gap between germline ends came to 12 bases. Germline V CDR1 and CDR2: SEHNR, FQNEAQ (reference sequence). This CDR3 contains 16 residues. The CDR3 loop reads CASSLVWAGYQETQYF. In DNA, the CDR3 is TGTGCCAGCAGCTTAGTGTGGGCAGGGTACCAAGAGACCCAGTACTTC.

The chain employs TRBV15 and TRBJ1-5, with TRBD1 as a possible D gene (5 bases). This CDR3 is built from 17 residues. CDR1 and CDR2 (germline): LNHNV, YYDKDF (reference sequence). With 8 bases removed from V and 3 bases from J, the gap between germline ends came to 23 bases. CDR3 nucleotides: TGTGCCACCTCGACGCCTGTAACGGGGGATTCCAATCAGCCCCAGCATTTT. Its translation: CATSTPVTGDSNQPQHF.

J is TRBJ1-1 and V is TRBV5-1, with a tentative D call TRBD1 (6 bases). V lost 1 base and J 1 base, leaving 14 bases between the germline ends. Germline V gene lookup returns CDR1 SGHRS and CDR2 YFSETQ. There are 16 residues in the CDR3. The DNA of the CDR3 is TGCGCCAGCAGCTTGCAGGGGCCGGATGGGAACACTGAAGCTTTCTTT. Amino acids: CASSLQGPDGNTEAFF.

The CDR3 DNA follows: TGTGCCAGCAGCTTAGAGGGGAAAACAGGGGTCACAGATACGCAGTATTTT. Its translation is CASSLEGKTGVTDTQYF. V and J are TRBV7-9 and TRBJ2-3, with 7 bases identical to TRBD1. Trimming removed 1 base from V and 2 bases from J; junction bases left unmatched: 9. Germline CDR1 and CDR2: SEHNR and FQNEAQ (reference sequence). The CDR3 contains 17 residues.

This clone was recorded a few times. The rearrangement joins TRBV27 to TRBJ1-1; 8 nucleotides agree with TRBD1. This CDR3 comprises 17 residues. V dropped 6 bases and J dropped 5; count of bases not matched to a gene: 17. In germline, CDR1 is MNHEY, CDR2 SMNVEV (reference sequence). In nucleotides, the CDR3 is TGTGCCAGCAGGGGTGTCCAGGGGGCAACAGGGTTGACTGAAGCTTTCTTT. Translation gives CASRGVQGATGLTEAFF.

The count of this clone is one. The rearrangement links TRBV14 to TRBJ2-1; D uncertain. Germline V gene lookup returns CDR1 SGHDN and CDR2 FVKESK. The CDR3 covers 16 residues. V was trimmed by 3 bases and J by 0 bases, leaving 12 bases between them. Written as DNA, the CDR3 is TGTGCCAGCAGCCAGAGACTTTCCCCCTCCTACAATGAGCAGTTCTTC. Translated, it gives CASSQRLSPSYNEQFF.

This clone was counted between two and nine times. In DNA form, the CDR3 reads TGTGCCAGCAGCCCCACATTAACCGGGGAGCTGTTTTTT. This sequence encodes CASSPTLTGELFF. The V call is TRBV6-4, the J call TRBJ2-2; D is unclear. The germline V and J ends were trimmed by 6 bases and 5 bases, with 10 bases remaining between them. This CDR3 is 13 amino acids long. Per germline, CDR1 MRHNA and CDR2 SNTAGT.

The chain carries TRBV6-5 and TRBJ2-3; 9 positions match TRBD2. The CDR3 runs to 15 residues. The junction had 3 bases not matched to a gene; V was cut back by 2 bases and J by 3 bases. From germline, CDR1 is MNHEY and CDR2 SVGAGI. CDR3 region: CASSYGLAGTDTQYF. The DNA for the CDR3 is TGTGCCAGCAGTTACGGTCTAGCGGGGACAGATACGCAGTATTTT.

The rearrangement joins TRBV19 to TRBJ1-6; 8 bases agree with TRBD1. The junction had 1 base not matched to a gene; V was cut back by 7 bases and J by 5 bases. The CDR3 runs to 13 residues. Germline values: CDR1 LNHDA, CDR2 SQIVND (reference sequence). CDR3 sequence (DNA): TGTGCCAGTAAGGACAGGGATAATTCACCCCTCCACTTT. Its translation: CASKDRDNSPLHF.

The CDR3 reads CASSLVTGVSYEQYF. The CDR3 DNA follows: TGCGCCAGCAGCTTGGTGACAGGGGTCTCCTACGAGCAGTACTTC. This chain uses TRBV5-1 with TRBJ2-7, with 8 bases matching TRBD1. The CDR3 consists of 15 residues. The J segment lost 0 bases and the V segment lost 0 bases, leaving 2 bases of the junction unmatched. Germline assignment: CDR1 SGHRS and CDR2 YFSETQ. Complete variable domain (other parts from reference TRBV5-1 and TRBJ2-7): KAGVTQTPRYLIKTRGQQVTLSCSPISGHRSVSWYQQTPGQGLQFLFEYFSETQRNKGNFPGRFSGRQFSNSRSEMNVSTLELGDSALYLCASSLVTGVSYEQYFGPGTRLTVT.

The chain couples TRBV4-2 to TRBJ2-5; possible D gene TRBD1, 6 bases. The CDR3 has 19 residues. V was trimmed by 4 bases and J by 4 bases, leaving 28 bases between them. Germline values: CDR1 LGHNA, CDR2 YNFKEQ. The CDR3 DNA follows: TGTGCCAGCAGCCCTCACAGGGCCCCATTATTAATAGATTCAGAGACCCAGTACTTC. Translation gives CASSPHRAPLLIDSETQYF.

The chain carries TRBV28 and TRBJ1-1; TRBD1 matches 11 bases. This CDR3 region has 16 residues. The germline V gene encodes CDR1 MDHEN and CDR2 SYDVKM. V was pared by 7 bases and J by 0 bases, with 7 bases of the junction left unmatched. This CDR3 is CASKRTGGNMNTEAFF. CDR3 bases: TGTGCCAGCAAGAGGACAGGGGGCAATATGAACACTGAAGCTTTCTTT.